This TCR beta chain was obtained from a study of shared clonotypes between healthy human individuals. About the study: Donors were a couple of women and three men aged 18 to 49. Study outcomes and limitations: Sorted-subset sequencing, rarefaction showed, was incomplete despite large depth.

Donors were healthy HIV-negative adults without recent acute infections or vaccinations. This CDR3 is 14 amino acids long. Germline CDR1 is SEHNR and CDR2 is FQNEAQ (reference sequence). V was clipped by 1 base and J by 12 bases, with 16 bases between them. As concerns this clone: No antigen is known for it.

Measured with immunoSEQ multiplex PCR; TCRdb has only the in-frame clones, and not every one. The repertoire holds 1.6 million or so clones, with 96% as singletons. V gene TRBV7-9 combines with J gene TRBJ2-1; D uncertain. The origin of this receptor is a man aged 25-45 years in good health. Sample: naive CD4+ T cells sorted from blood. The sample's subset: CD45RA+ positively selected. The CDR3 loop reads CASSLVRQVGRQFF. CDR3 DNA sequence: TGTGCCAGCAGCTTAGTTCGGCAGGTCGGACGGCAGTTCTTC.